These 7 T cell receptor beta chains originate from one sample sequenced in a study of cytomegalovirus exposure and HLA in healthy donors. Sequenced by immunoSEQ multiplex PCR; TCRdb stores in-frame clones only, minus some. This table holds some 140,000 clones, 82% found once. The sequenced material came from PBMCs. These receptors all come from a man in his thirties or forties in good health and CMV-seropositive.

This rearrangement joins TRBV6-1 to TRBJ2-2, with a tentative D call TRBD2 (6 bases). CDR1 MNHNS and CDR2 SASEGT come from the germline V gene. V lost 7 bases, J lost 2 bases, and 14 bases lay in between. The CDR3 spans 15 residues. In DNA, the CDR3 is TGTGCCAGCAACGAAGGGAGGATTAACACCGGGGAGCTGTTTTTT. Translating gives CASNEGRINTGELFF.

V is TRBV5-1 and J is TRBJ2-3, with TRBD2 matching 8 bases. The CDR3 runs 17 residues. With V trimmed by 0 bases and J by 4 bases, 10 bases remained unmatched. Germline lookup yields CDR1 SGHRS and CDR2 YFSETQ. CDR3 sequence: CASSLERAGASADTQYF. Written as DNA, the CDR3 is TGCGCCAGCAGCTTGGAGCGAGCGGGAGCATCCGCAGATACGCAGTATTTT.

This clone was detected a few times. The CDR3 is CASSFSLAAFF. CDR3 bases: TGTGCCAGCAGTTTCTCGCTCGCGGCTTTCTTT. V gene TRBV28 combines with J gene TRBJ1-1, with D hard to call. The CDR3 is made up of 11 amino acids. Trimming left V 3 bases short and J 11 bases short, with 10 bases between. Germline V CDR1 and CDR2: MDHEN, SYDVKM.

The genes are TRBV5-1 and TRBJ2-2; TRBD1 agrees at 7 bases. The germline CDR1 and CDR2 sequences are SGHRS and YFSETQ. CDR3 length: 16 residues. J lost 4 bases, V lost 3 bases, and 9 bases had no gene match. The CDR3 protein is CASSSNVRGTTGELFF. CDR3 sequence (DNA): TGCGCCAGCAGCTCGAACGTCAGGGGGACCACCGGGGAGCTGTTTTTT.

The chain couples TRBV11-2 to TRBJ2-2, with TRBD2 as a possible D gene (5 bases). CDR3 length: 15 residues. Germline values: CDR1 SGHAT, CDR2 FQNNGV. The V end was cut by 4 bases, the J end by 0 bases, with 9 bases between. The chain's CDR3 is CASSWTDSNTGELFF. The CDR3 DNA follows: TGTGCCAGCAGCTGGACGGACTCGAACACCGGGGAGCTGTTTTTT.

The chain combines TRBV6-5 with TRBJ2-3; 7 nucleotides line up with TRBD2. The CDR3 totals 13 residues. Germline loops: CDR1 MNHEY, CDR2 SVGAGI. V lost 5 bases and J lost 4; bases outside the gene matches: 3. The CDR3 here is CASSRTRADTQYF. In DNA, the CDR3 is TGTGCCAGCAGTCGGACTAGAGCAGATACGCAGTATTTT.

V and J are TRBV5-1 and TRBJ2-5; maybe TRBD2 (5 bases). V was pared by 9 bases and J by 7 bases, with 25 bases between. The CDR3 extends over 15 amino acids. The V gene's germline CDR1 is SGHRS and CDR2 YFSETQ. The CDR3 protein is CATALDEGSSGTQYF. CDR3 coding DNA: TGCGCCACCGCCTTAGACGAGGGATCGTCGGGGACCCAGTACTTC.